This passage covers 17 T cell receptor beta chains from one sample sequenced in a study of blood T cell repertoires in COVID-19. Some clones are missing from TCRdb's copy, which holds only in-frame ones; the method was immunoSEQ multiplex PCR. Among approximately 90,000 clones listed, around 82% were seen once. Sequencing was done on a sample of peripheral blood. The receptors stem from a human donor in a cohort sampled during active COVID-19.

The chain recombines TRBV5-4 with TRBJ2-5; 10 bases match TRBD1. This CDR3 spans 13 amino acids. The junction had 8 bases not matched to a gene; V was cut back by 10 bases and J by 5 bases. The germline V gene encodes CDR1 SGHNT and CDR2 YYREEE (reference sequence). CDR3 in DNA: TGTGCCGGGGGGACAGGGGATTCGGAGACCCAGTACTTC. This gives the protein CAGGTGDSETQYF.

The chain employs TRBV7-2 and TRBJ2-7, with TRBD2 as a possible D gene (7 bases). CDR1 is SGHTA, CDR2 FQGNSA, per germline. This CDR3 comprises 14 residues. The V gene lost 0 bases and the J gene lost 7 bases, with 13 bases spanning the gap. CDR3 in DNA: TGTGCCAGCAGCTTAGCAAGGGGGGGCGGAGAGCAGTACTTC. Translating it yields CASSLARGGGEQYF. Looking up the rest from reference TRBV7-2 and TRBJ2-7 gives the full variable domain: GAGVSQSPSNKVTEKGKDVELRCDPISGHTALYWYRQSLGQGLEFLIYFQGNSAPDKSGLPSDRFSAERTGGSVSTLTIQRTQQEDSAVYLCASSLARGGGEQYFGPGTRLTVT.

The J gene is TRBJ2-3, the V gene TRBV7-9, with D maybe TRBD1 (6 bases). This CDR3 spans 14 amino acids. Per the germline V gene, CDR1 is SEHNR and CDR2 is FQNEAQ (reference sequence). V lost 5 bases, J lost 4 bases, and 13 bases lay in between. The CDR3 coding sequence is TGTGCCAGCAGCGCCGCAGGGGCCGCAGATACGCAGTATTTT. Translated, it gives CASSAAGAADTQYF.

The CDR3 loop is CASSLQEDSYNEQFF. The CDR3 region has the DNA TGCGCCAGCAGCTTGCAGGAGGACTCCTACAATGAGCAGTTCTTC. The chain combines TRBV5-1 with TRBJ2-1; D is possibly TRBD2 (5 bases). With 1 base removed from V and 0 bases from J, the gap between germline ends came to 8 bases. The CDR3 runs 15 residues. CDR1 is SGHRS and CDR2 is YFSETQ in the germline V gene.

The chain employs TRBV4-1 and TRBJ1-1; possibly TRBD1 for D (5 bases). Looked up from germline, CDR1 is MGHRA and CDR2 is YSYEKL. The CDR3 is made up of 14 amino acids. V lost 0 bases and J lost 11, with 16 bases in between. The CDR3 sequence is CASSQDSRAYKAFF. The CDR3 DNA follows: TGCGCCAGCAGCCAAGATAGCAGGGCCTATAAGGCTTTCTTT.

This clone was seen just once. This chain joins TRBV5-6 and TRBJ1-4; D ambiguous. This CDR3 spans 15 amino acids. Trimming removed 0 bases at V and 3 bases at J, with 9 bases between. In germline, CDR1 is SGHDT, CDR2 YYEEEE. CDR3 protein: CASSLGVVPNEKLFF. The CDR3 DNA reads as TGTGCCAGCAGCTTGGGAGTAGTACCTAATGAAAAACTGTTTTTT.

The chain has TRBV19 and TRBJ2-6, with D maybe TRBD1 (6 bases). V lost 6 bases, J lost 4 bases, and 13 bases lay in between. Looked up from germline, CDR1 is LNHDA and CDR2 is SQIVND (reference sequence). This CDR3 spans 15 amino acids. The CDR3 DNA follows: TGTGCCAGTAGCCTCACAGGGTTCGGGGCCAACGTCCTGACTTTC. Translation gives CASSLTGFGANVLTF.

The chain combines TRBV3-1 (or the pseudogene TRBV3-2) with TRBJ2-3, with 12 bases identical to TRBD2. The V gene end was trimmed by 4 bases and the J gene end by 5 bases; junction bases not matched to a gene: 7. The CDR3 contains 16 residues. Germline-derived CDR1 and CDR2 are LGHDT and YNNKEL (reference sequence). The CDR3 sequence: CASSRLTSGREDTQYF. CDR3 nucleotide sequence: TGTGCCAGCAGCCGTCTGACTAGCGGGAGAGAAGATACGCAGTATTTT.

V usage is TRBV4-3 and J usage is TRBJ2-2, with TRBD1 identical over 8 bases. The germline gives CDR1 LGHNA, CDR2 YSLEER. The trim removed 8 bases at V and 2 bases at J, leaving 7 bases unmatched. This CDR3 spans 15 amino acids. For the CDR3, the DNA is TGCGCCAGCGGAGTGGGACAGGTCAACACCGGGGAGCTGTTTTTT. It codes for CASGVGQVNTGELFF.

The rearrangement links TRBV6-5 to TRBJ2-7; 8 bases map to TRBD1. The CDR3 has 15 residues. Germline assignment: CDR1 MNHEY and CDR2 SVGAGI. With 5 bases clipped from V and 1 base from J, the junction kept 7 bases outside the gene matches. The CDR3 is CASSLGGTGSYEQYF. The CDR3 DNA reads TGTGCCAGCAGTCTTGGGGGGACAGGATCCTACGAGCAGTACTTC.

The chain is built from TRBV14 and TRBJ1-6; TRBD1 matches 8 bases. The CDR3 consists of 14 residues. The germline gives CDR1 SGHDN, CDR2 FVKESK. The V segment lost 6 bases and the J segment 7 bases; nucleotides outside the gene matches: 5. Here the CDR3 reads CASSGAGGNSPLHF. The CDR3 bases are TGTGCCAGCAGTGGGGCAGGGGGCAATTCACCCCTCCACTTT.

V and J are TRBV6-5 and TRBJ2-5; D call uncertain. The V end lost 2 bases, the J end lost 4 bases, and 17 bases lay between the germline ends. Per the germline V gene, CDR1 is MNHEY and CDR2 is SVGAGI. CDR3 size: 16 residues. CDR3 bases: TGTGCCAGCAGTTACGAGGCCCATCCCGTATCAGAGACCCAGTACTTC. Amino acids: CASSYEAHPVSETQYF.

The V and J genes are TRBV5-6 and TRBJ2-3; 13 bases are shared with TRBD2. The CDR3 extends over 16 amino acids. Germline V lookup: CDR1 SGHDT, CDR2 YYEEEE. V was clipped by 0 bases and J by 5 bases; unmatched bases: 3. CDR3 amino acids: CASSLGLAGGLDTQYF. The CDR3 DNA follows: TGTGCCAGCAGCTTGGGACTAGCGGGGGGCCTAGATACGCAGTATTTT.

The chain employs TRBV5-1 and TRBJ2-5; D is possibly TRBD2 (6 bases). The germline CDR1 and CDR2 sequences are SGHRS and YFSETQ. V shed 0 bases and J shed 5 bases, with 11 bases lying between them. The CDR3 covers 14 residues. The CDR3 reads CASSLARGRETQYF. DNA of the CDR3: TGCGCCAGCAGCTTGGCGCGGGGCCGGGAGACCCAGTACTTC.

J is TRBJ2-7 and V is TRBV6-1, with D possibly TRBD1 on 6 matching bases. The germline CDR1 and CDR2 sequences are MNHNS and SASEGT. V shed 1 base and J shed 1 base, with 17 bases lying between them. The CDR3 covers 17 residues. CDR3 sequence (DNA): TGTGCCAGCAGTGAAGTACAGGGCGGAGGCGGATCCTACGAGCAGTACTTC. Residues: CASSEVQGGGGSYEQYF.

The chain joins TRBV7-8 to TRBJ1-1; D unresolved. With 3 bases removed from V and 4 bases from J, the gap between germline ends came to 9 bases. Germline values: CDR1 SGHVS, CDR2 FQNEAQ. The CDR3 has 13 amino acids. CDR3: CASSFGVGTEAFF. Here the CDR3 DNA reads TGTGCCAGCAGCTTCGGGGTTGGCACTGAAGCTTTCTTT.

This chain joins TRBV5-5 and TRBJ2-5, with TRBD2 matching over 8 bases. Trimming cost V 5 bases and J 5 bases; bases outside gene matches: 11. CDR1 and CDR2 (germline): SGHKS, YYEKEE (reference sequence). This CDR3 comprises 15 residues. The CDR3, as DNA: TGTGCCAGCAGAGCTAGAGCGGGAGCGCTGGAGACCCAGTACTTC. This encodes CASRARAGALETQYF. Together with reference TRBV5-5 and TRBJ2-5, the CDR3 gives the full variable domain: DAGVTQSPTHLIKTRGQQVTLRCSPISGHKSVSWYQQVLGQGPQFIFQYYEKEERGRGNFPDRFSARQFPNYSSELNVNALLLGDSALYLCASRARAGALETQYFGPGTRLLVL.